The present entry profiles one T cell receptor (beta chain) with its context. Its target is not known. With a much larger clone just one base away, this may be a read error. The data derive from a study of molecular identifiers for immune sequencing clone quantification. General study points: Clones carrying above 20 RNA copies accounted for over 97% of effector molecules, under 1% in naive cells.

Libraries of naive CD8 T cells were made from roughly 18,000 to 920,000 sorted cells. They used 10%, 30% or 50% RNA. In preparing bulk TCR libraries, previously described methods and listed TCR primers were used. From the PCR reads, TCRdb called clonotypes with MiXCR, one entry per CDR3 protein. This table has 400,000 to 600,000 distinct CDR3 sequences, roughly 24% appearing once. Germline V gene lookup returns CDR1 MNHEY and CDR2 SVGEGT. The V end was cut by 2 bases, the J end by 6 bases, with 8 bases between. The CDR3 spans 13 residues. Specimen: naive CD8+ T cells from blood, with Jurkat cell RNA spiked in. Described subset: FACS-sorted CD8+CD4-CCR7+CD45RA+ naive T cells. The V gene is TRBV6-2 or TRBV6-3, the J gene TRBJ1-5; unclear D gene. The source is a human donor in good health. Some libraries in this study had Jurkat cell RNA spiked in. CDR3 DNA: TGTGCCAGCAGTTACACGGCAAGTCAGCCCCAGCATTTT. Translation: CASSYTASQPQHF.